One sample yielded the 10 T cell receptor beta chains listed below, sequenced in a study of blood T cell repertoires in COVID-19. Sequenced by immunoSEQ multiplex PCR; TCRdb stores in-frame clones only, minus some. The table has fewer than 350,000 clones, roughly 88% seen once; the top ten hold 1.5% to 2%. Sample: peripheral blood. Source of these receptors: a woman in her twenties or thirties with COVID-19, enrolled during active disease.

The genes are TRBV27 and TRBJ2-5; D is possibly TRBD1 (5 bases). V was pared by 0 bases and J by 4 bases, with 12 bases between. CDR3 length: 15 amino acids. CDR1 is MNHEY, CDR2 SMNVEV, per germline (reference sequence). The CDR3 DNA reads as TGTGCCAGCAGTTTATCATTACAGGCCAGAGAGACCCAGTACTTC. It codes for CASSLSLQARETQYF.

This sequence joins TRBV6-5 and TRBJ2-7, with TRBD1 as a possible D gene (7 bases). There are 15 residues in the CDR3. The germline gives CDR1 MNHEY, CDR2 SVGAGI. V lost 8 bases and J 7 bases, leaving 24 bases between the germline ends. The DNA of the CDR3 is TGTGCCAGCCGCTGGGGGCGAGGGGGCGCGGGGGAGCAGTACGTC. Translation gives CASRWGRGGAGEQYV.

The rearrangement links TRBV16 to TRBJ1-1; the D is unclear. V gave up 3 bases and J gave up 8 bases, with 10 bases separating them. Per germline, CDR1 KGHSY and CDR2 FQNENV. This CDR3 comprises 12 residues. The CDR3 nucleotides read TGTGCCAGCAGCCAGACATCATGGGAAGCTTTCTTT. Translated: CASSQTSWEAFF.

The genes are TRBV5-4 and TRBJ1-4; a weak D match, TRBD1 (6 bases). Deletions cut 0 bases from V and 5 bases from J, with 17 bases between. This CDR3 contains 17 residues. Germline values: CDR1 SGHNT, CDR2 YYREEE (reference sequence). The CDR3 sequence is CASSLDREAWENEKLFF. The CDR3 coding sequence is TGTGCCAGCAGCTTGGACAGGGAAGCCTGGGAGAATGAAAAACTGTTTTTT.

The V and J genes are TRBV14 and TRBJ1-3; D not certain. The germline gives CDR1 SGHDN, CDR2 FVKESK. The CDR3 contains 16 residues. The V end lost 1 base, the J end lost 3 bases, and 13 bases lay between the germline ends. CDR3 in amino acids: CASSQVMGENGNTIYF. Written as DNA, the CDR3 is TGTGCCAGCAGCCAAGTTATGGGAGAGAATGGAAACACCATATATTTT. The whole variable domain, remainder taken from reference TRBV14 and TRBJ1-3, is EAGVTQFPSHSVIEKGQTVTLRCDPISGHDNLYWYRRVMGKEIKFLLHFVKESKQDESGMPNNRFLAERTGGTYSTLKVQPAELEDSGVYFCASSQVMGENGNTIYFGEGSWLTVV.

This chain connects TRBV11-2 to TRBJ2-1; 8 bases align to TRBD1. Germline V CDR1 and CDR2: SGHAT, FQNNGV. V was clipped by 4 bases and J by 0 bases; unmatched bases: 5. CDR3 length equals 16 residues. CDR3 protein: CASSSRTGLSYNEQFF. CDR3 sequence (DNA): TGTGCCAGCAGCTCCCGGACAGGGCTCTCCTACAATGAGCAGTTCTTC. Full variable domain (missing parts from reference TRBV11-2 and TRBJ2-1): EAGVAQSPRYKIIEKRQSVAFWCNPISGHATLYWYQQILGQGPKLLIQFQNNGVVDDSQLPKDRFSAERLKGVDSTLKIQPAKLEDSAVYLCASSSRTGLSYNEQFFGPGTRLTVL.

The chain links TRBV18 to TRBJ1-5; TRBD1 matches at 8 bases. CDR3 length equals 17 residues. V trimming: 3 bases; J trimming: 5 bases; junction bases outside the gene matches: 12. Germline values: CDR1 KGHSH, CDR2 LQKENI. CDR3 in amino acids: CASSPSGGEGWDQPQHF. The CDR3 DNA reads as TGTGCCAGCTCACCCTCAGGGGGCGAAGGATGGGATCAGCCCCAGCATTTT.

V gene TRBV24-1 combines with J gene TRBJ2-1; possible D gene TRBD2, 6 bases. The CDR3 has 12 residues. Between the trimmed V and J ends, which lost 12 bases and 4 bases, there was a span of 12 bases. Germline V gives CDR1 KGHDR, CDR2 SFDVKD. CDR3 in amino acids: CALSGTYNEQFF. The CDR3 nucleotides read TGTGCCCTTTCCGGGACTTACAATGAGCAGTTCTTC.

The rearrangement uses TRBV2 and TRBJ2-7; D may be TRBD2 (6 bases). V was shortened by 2 bases and J by 5 bases, with 16 bases between the two germline ends. Looked up from germline, CDR1 is SNHLY and CDR2 is FYNNEI. CDR3 length: 15 amino acids. Here the CDR3 reads CASSESSIKRDEQYF. The CDR3 DNA reads TGTGCCAGCAGTGAATCCTCCATTAAGCGGGACGAGCAGTACTTC.

V is TRBV2 and J is TRBJ1-2; the D gene is possibly TRBD1 (5 bases). V shed 6 bases and J shed 6 bases, with 11 bases lying between them. The CDR3 length is 12 residues. Germline assignment: CDR1 SNHLY and CDR2 FYNNEI. CDR3 nucleotide sequence: TGTGCCAGCAGCCCAGGGAAGAATGGCTACACCTTC. Translating gives CASSPGKNGYTF.